These 10 T cell receptor beta chains were sequenced from one sample in a study of cytomegalovirus exposure and HLA in healthy donors. PCR amplification relied on 60 Vbeta primers (plus 13 Jbeta primers). Assay: immunoSEQ multiplex PCR; the TCRdb copy retains only in-frame clones and omits some. This table holds about 120,000 clones, roughly three quarters found once. The sample taken for sequencing was PBMCs. Receptors were obtained from a man aged 50 or older in good health and CMV-seropositive.

The chain carries TRBV7-6 and TRBJ2-3; 8 bases are a match to TRBD2. There are 16 residues in the CDR3. The V gene's germline CDR1 is SGHVS and CDR2 FNYEAQ. The V segment lost 1 base and the J segment 6 bases; nucleotides outside the gene matches: 9. The CDR3 spells CASSLDTGLAGDTQYF. In DNA form, the CDR3 reads TGTGCCAGCAGCTTAGATACGGGGCTAGCGGGTGATACGCAGTATTTT.

The chain carries TRBV19 and TRBJ2-3, with D perhaps TRBD1 (7 bases). V was trimmed by 5 bases and J by 0 bases, leaving 15 bases between them. This CDR3 spans 16 amino acids. Germline V gives CDR1 LNHDA, CDR2 SQIVND (reference sequence). The CDR3 protein is CASSYPQGGSTDTQYF. As DNA, the CDR3 is TGTGCCAGTAGTTACCCCCAGGGGGGTAGCACAGATACGCAGTATTTT.

The chain is built from TRBV5-1 and TRBJ1-4; 8 bases align to TRBD1. Unmatched junction bases numbered 7, after V lost 2 bases and J lost 10 bases. Germline-derived CDR1 and CDR2 are SGHRS and YFSETQ. There are 14 residues in the CDR3. Here the CDR3 DNA reads TGCGCCAGCAGCTTCGAAACAGGGGGACGAAAACTGTTTTTT. Translated: CASSFETGGRKLFF.

CDR3 DNA sequence: TGTGCCAGCTCACCTTCGGGACAGGGTTACTACGAGCAGTACTTC. Translating gives CASSPSGQGYYEQYF. The chain carries TRBV18 and TRBJ2-7; 9 bases map to TRBD1. Germline assignment: CDR1 KGHSH and CDR2 LQKENI. V shed 3 bases, J shed 3 bases, and the junction held 6 bases outside the gene matches. The CDR3 covers 15 residues.

The chain has TRBV9 and TRBJ2-1; D gene ambiguous. CDR3 length: 14 residues. CDR1 and CDR2 (germline): SGDLS, YYNGEE. The V gene lost 0 bases and the J gene lost 4 bases, with 8 bases spanning the gap. CDR3 DNA sequence: TGTGCCAGCAGCGTAGAAGAGGCTTACAATGAGCAGTTCTTC. Translated, it gives CASSVEEAYNEQFF.

The V gene is TRBV5-4, the J gene TRBJ1-2; 7 bases match TRBD1. The junction had 5 bases not matched to a gene; V was cut back by 3 bases and J by 3 bases. CDR1 and CDR2 (germline): SGHNT, YYREEE (reference sequence). The CDR3 consists of 14 residues. CDR3 sequence reads: CASSSDRADYGYTF. CDR3 coding DNA: TGTGCCAGCAGCTCCGACAGGGCTGACTATGGCTACACCTTC.

The chain couples TRBV28 to TRBJ2-1; 12 bases are shared with TRBD2. CDR3 size: 16 residues. The V gene's germline CDR1 is MDHEN and CDR2 SYDVKM. V shed 5 bases, J shed 3 bases, and the junction held 5 bases outside the gene matches. The CDR3 coding sequence is TGTGCCAGCAGTCCGACTAGCGGGGGCATCTACAATGAGCAGTTCTTC. Translation: CASSPTSGGIYNEQFF.

V usage is TRBV5-4 and J usage is TRBJ2-1; 9 bases agree with TRBD2. The CDR3 is 15 residues long. Germline V gene lookup returns CDR1 SGHNT and CDR2 YYREEE (reference sequence). Trimming cost V 0 bases and J 8 bases; bases outside gene matches: 6. Here the CDR3 reads CASSLASGRSDEQFF. The CDR3 DNA sequence: TGTGCCAGCAGCTTGGCCAGCGGGAGGTCGGATGAGCAGTTCTTC.

This clone was picked up a small number of times. V is TRBV7-2 and J is TRBJ2-5; a weak D match, TRBD1 (6 bases). The length of the CDR3 is 14 residues. V was cut by 2 bases and J by 5 bases, with 12 bases left in between. CDR1 is SGHTA, CDR2 FQGNSA, per germline. The chain's CDR3 is CASSLQQGSETQYF. The CDR3 bases are TGTGCCAGCAGCTTACAACAGGGATCGGAGACCCAGTACTTC.

In regard to this clone: The sample carries other DNA sequences with the same CDR3. V usage is TRBV29-1 and J usage is TRBJ1-5; D unresolved. Germline CDR1 is SQVTM and CDR2 is ANQGSEA. The CDR3 totals 12 residues. Here the CDR3 DNA reads TGCAGTGTCAAAACAGCCAATCAGCCCCAGCATTTT. Translation gives CSVKTANQPQHF.